One sample yielded the 14 T cell receptor beta chains listed below, sequenced in a study of blood T cell repertoires in COVID-19. This table comes from immunoSEQ multiplex PCR, and its TCRdb copy is limited to in-frame clones, with some not included. The data hold roughly 260,000 clones, with around 89% observed a single time. What was sequenced was peripheral blood. The source of these receptors is a woman in her 40s with acute or convalescent COVID-19.

The rearrangement links TRBV10-3 to TRBJ2-3; 9 bases are shared with TRBD2. The CDR3 spans 15 residues. V lost 0 bases to trimming and J lost 5 bases; unmatched junction nucleotides: 3. From germline, CDR1 is ENHRY and CDR2 SYGVKD. Here the CDR3 reads CAISESSGGIDTQYF. CDR3 sequence (DNA): TGTGCCATCAGTGAGTCTAGCGGGGGAATAGATACGCAGTATTTT.

The chain carries TRBV7-8 and TRBJ1-4; D perhaps matches TRBD1 (6 bases). CDR3 length: 16 residues. Between the trimmed V and J ends, which lost 1 base and 5 bases, there was a span of 14 bases. CDR1 is SGHVS, CDR2 FQNEAQ, per germline. The CDR3 DNA reads TGTGCCAGCAGCTTAGTGGCAGGGGAATCGAATGAAAAACTGTTTTTT. Residues: CASSLVAGESNEKLFF.

This rearrangement joins TRBV6-6 to TRBJ1-1; 10 nucleotides agree with TRBD1. CDR3 length: 15 amino acids. The J segment lost 5 bases and the V segment lost 6 bases, leaving 9 bases of the junction unmatched. CDR1 MNHNY and CDR2 SVGAGI come from the germline V gene (reference sequence). The CDR3 DNA sequence: TGTGCCAGCAGAGGTGGGACAGGGGAGTGGACTGAAGCTTTCTTT. Translating gives CASRGGTGEWTEAFF.

J is TRBJ1-1 and V is TRBV2; a possible D gene is TRBD1 (6 bases). CDR1 SNHLY and CDR2 FYNNEI come from the germline V gene. CDR3 size: 12 residues. The V gene lost 8 bases and the J gene lost 1 base, with 8 bases spanning the gap. CDR3 in DNA: TGTGCCAGCTGGACAGCGAACACTGAAGCTTTCTTT. Amino acid sequence: CASWTANTEAFF.

V is TRBV4-1 and J is TRBJ2-3, with 15 bases identical to TRBD2. Losses at the gene ends were 5 bases for V and 11 bases for J; bases not matched to a gene: 11. Germline CDR1 MGHRA, CDR2 YSYEKL. CDR3 length equals 16 residues. The CDR3 bases are TGCGCCAGCAGCTTGGAAGGACTAGCGGGGGGGCAGGGGCAGTATTTT. Its translation is CASSLEGLAGGQGQYF.

V and J are TRBV7-9 and TRBJ1-5; D ambiguous. The CDR3 spans 15 residues. V lost 5 bases to trimming and J lost 2 bases, with 13 bases between them. Germline V gene sequence: CDR1 SEHNR, CDR2 FQNEAQ (reference sequence). This CDR3 reads CASSTGEGGNQPQHF. CDR3 DNA: TGTGCCAGCAGCACCGGGGAGGGCGGCAATCAGCCCCAGCATTTT.

The chain carries TRBV6-5 and TRBJ2-7, with D perhaps matching TRBD2 (6 bases). The CDR3 runs 14 residues. Germline CDR1 and CDR2: MNHEY and SVGAGI. V gave up 3 bases and J gave up 6 bases, with 15 bases separating them. The chain's CDR3 is CASSYSGRRGEQYV. In nucleotides, the CDR3 is TGTGCCAGCAGTTATTCGGGACGGAGGGGCGAGCAGTACGTC.

The CDR3 nucleotides are TGTGCCAGCTCACCACGGGACAGCGCGATGAACACTGAAGCTTTCTTT. It codes for CASSPRDSAMNTEAFF. The chain joins TRBV18 to TRBJ1-1, with 7 bases matching TRBD1. Germline assignment: CDR1 KGHSH and CDR2 LQKENI. Trimming removed 1 base from V and 0 bases from J; junction bases left unmatched: 5. The CDR3 is made up of 16 amino acids. The variable domain in full, completed from reference TRBV18 and TRBJ1-1, reads NAGVMQNPRHLVRRRGQEARLRCSPMKGHSHVYWYRQLPEEGLKFMVYLQKENIIDESGMPKERFSAEFPKEGPSILRIQQVVRGDSAAYFCASSPRDSAMNTEAFFGQGTRLTVV.

The chain joins TRBV11-2 to TRBJ2-5; no firm D call. CDR1 and CDR2 (germline): SGHAT, FQNNGV. V was shortened by 5 bases and J by 2 bases, with 3 bases between the two germline ends. The CDR3 length is 11 residues. This CDR3 is CASSPQETQYF. CDR3 DNA sequence: TGTGCCAGCAGCCCTCAAGAGACCCAGTACTTC.

This chain joins TRBV24-1 and TRBJ2-2; 14 nucleotides line up with TRBD2. This CDR3 is built from 18 residues. Germline V lookup: CDR1 KGHDR, CDR2 SFDVKD. Trimming at V came to 2 bases and at J to 5 bases, leaving 6 bases not matched to a gene. The CDR3 DNA reads as TGTGCCACCAGTGATTCGACTAGCGGGGGGGTATATACCGGGGAGCTGTTTTTT. It yields the protein CATSDSTSGGVYTGELFF.

V and J are TRBV25-1 and TRBJ1-5, with D hard to call. In germline, CDR1 is MGHDK, CDR2 SYGVNS. Trimming left V 6 bases short and J 6 bases short, with 12 bases between. The CDR3 length is 13 residues. Here the CDR3 DNA reads TGTGCCAGCAGCCTCGTTTCGGGTCAGCCCCAGCATTTT. This gives the protein CASSLVSGQPQHF.

The chain employs TRBV5-8 and TRBJ2-3; 14 bases are a match to TRBD2. The germline CDR1 and CDR2 sequences are SGHTS and YDEGEE. The CDR3 runs to 16 residues. The J segment lost 6 bases and the V segment lost 3 bases, leaving 6 bases of the junction unmatched. This chain's CDR3 is CASSYGLAGGADTQYF. In DNA form, the CDR3 reads TGTGCCAGCAGCTACGGACTAGCGGGGGGCGCGGATACGCAGTATTTT.

The chain combines TRBV18 with TRBJ2-2; TRBD1 matches 7 bases. The trim removed 6 bases at V and 4 bases at J, leaving 8 bases unmatched. CDR1 and CDR2 (germline): KGHSH, LQKENI. The CDR3 runs to 15 residues. CDR3 loop: CASSPQKGATGELFF. The CDR3 DNA follows: TGTGCCAGCTCCCCGCAGAAGGGGGCCACCGGGGAGCTGTTTTTT.

This rearrangement joins TRBV7-9 to TRBJ1-4, with 7 bases aligning to TRBD1. This CDR3 region has 14 residues. The germline V gene has CDR1 SEHNR and CDR2 FQNEAQ (reference sequence). The V gene end was trimmed by 2 bases and the J gene end by 8 bases; junction bases not matched to a gene: 5. The CDR3 DNA sequence: TGTGCCAGCAGCTTAAGACAGGGAGAGGAAAAACTGTTTTTT. Amino acids: CASSLRQGEEKLFF.